These T cell receptor beta chains were read from a single sample in a study of T cell responses to AZD1222 COVID-19 vaccine. Here immunoSEQ multiplex PCR was the method, and the copy in TCRdb shows in-frame clones only, minus some. The sample shows more than 100,000 clones, over 75% of them seen only once. Sequenced here: peripheral blood, sampled on day 0 of AZD1222 vaccination. The receptor source for this set is an adult in good health. Each CDR3 is given with its conserved first and last residue. The D gene is left open where the match is weak. Rows may omit the clone size; those that give it use once, few, many or a size class.

clone_size j_call v_call d_call cdr3_nt cdr3_aa
NA TRBJ1-1 TRBV10-3 NA TGTGCCATCAGTGATACATCAGGGGCCCAAGCTTTCTTT CAISDTSGAQAFF
NA TRBJ1-1 TRBV7-8 NA TGTGCCAGCAGCCCAGATAGATTATGGGGCACTGAAGCTTTCTTT CASSPDRLWGTEAFF
NA TRBJ1-5 TRBV25-1 NA TGTGCCAGCATTGGCAATCAGCCCCAGCATTTT CASIGNQPQHF
NA TRBJ1-2 TRBV3-1/TRBV3-2 NA TGTGCCAGCAGCCAAGGTCGATCTATTGTCGGTGGCTACACCTTC CASSQGRSIVGGYTF
NA TRBJ2-1 TRBV7-6 TRBD2 TGTGCCAGCAGCCCAGGCGGGGGGGGTCTCCCAAGCTCCTACAATGAGCAGTTCTTC CASSPGGGGLPSSYNEQFF
NA TRBJ1-1 TRBV19 NA TGTGCGGGTCGACGAGGCACTGAAGCTTTCTTT CAGRRGTEAFF
NA TRBJ2-3 TRBV5-1 TRBD2 TGCGCCAGCAGCACCGGACTAGCGGGGGGGCCTTTGGTTGATACGCAGTATTTT CASSTGLAGGPLVDTQYF
NA TRBJ1-1 TRBV9 TRBD1 TGTGCCAGCAGCGCCGGGGACAGGGAGGGAGCTTTCTTT CASSAGDREGAFF
NA TRBJ1-3 TRBV7-9 NA TGTGCCAGCAGCCACGGCCCCCGGATTGGAAACACCATATATTTT CASSHGPRIGNTIYF
NA TRBJ2-7 TRBV11-2 NA TGTGCCAGCAGCTTCCGCAGTTGGGCCAACTCCTACGAGCAGTACTTC CASSFRSWANSYEQYF
NA TRBJ2-4 TRBV6-5 NA TGTGCCAGCAGTCGGGTTGGGGGCAAAAACATTCAGTACTTC CASSRVGGKNIQYF
NA TRBJ2-4 TRBV5-6 TRBD2 TGTGCCAGCAGTCAATTTGGGACTAGCGGAAACATTCAGTACTTC CASSQFGTSGNIQYF
NA TRBJ1-5 TRBV19 NA TGTGCCAGTACCTCGACCCGGACCGTGGGACAGCCCCAGCATTTT CASTSTRTVGQPQHF
NA TRBJ1-2 TRBV6-6 NA TGTGCCAGCAGTCGGACGGTTAAGAGCAGAAGGAGCTATGGCTACACCTTC CASSRTVKSRRSYGYTF
NA TRBJ1-3 TRBV10-3 NA TGTGCCATCAGCGCCAGGGGAAACACCATATATTTT CAISARGNTIYF
NA TRBJ2-3 TRBV2 NA TGTGCCAGCAGTCCCCGGGTGAGAACAGATACGCAGTATTTT CASSPRVRTDTQYF
NA TRBJ1-5 TRBV7-2 NA TGTGCCAGCAGCCGACAGCTTAATCAGCCCCAGCATTTT CASSRQLNQPQHF
NA TRBJ1-6 TRBV6-5 TRBD1 TGTGCCAGCAGTTACTGGACAGGGAATTCACCCCTCCACTTT CASSYWTGNSPLHF
few TRBJ2-1 TRBV19 TRBD2 TGTGCCAGTAGTATAGTTGGACTAGCAGGTGGCAATGAGCAGTTCTTC CASSIVGLAGGNEQFF